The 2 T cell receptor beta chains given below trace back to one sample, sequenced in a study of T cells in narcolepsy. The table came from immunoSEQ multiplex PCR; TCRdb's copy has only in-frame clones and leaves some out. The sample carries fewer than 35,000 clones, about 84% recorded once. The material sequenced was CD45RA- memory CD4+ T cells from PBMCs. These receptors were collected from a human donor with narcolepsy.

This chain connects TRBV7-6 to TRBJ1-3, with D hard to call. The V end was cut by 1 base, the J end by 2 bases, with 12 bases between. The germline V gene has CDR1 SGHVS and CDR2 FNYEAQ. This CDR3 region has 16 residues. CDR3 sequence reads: CASSLETSGAGNTIYF. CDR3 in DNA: TGTGCCAGCAGCTTAGAGACGTCCGGGGCTGGAAACACCATATATTTT.

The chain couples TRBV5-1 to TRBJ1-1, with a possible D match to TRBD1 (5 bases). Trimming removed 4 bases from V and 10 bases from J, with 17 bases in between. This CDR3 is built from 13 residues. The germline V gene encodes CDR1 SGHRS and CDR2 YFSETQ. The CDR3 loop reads CASSLAGRSIAFF. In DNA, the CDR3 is TGCGCCAGCAGCCTAGCGGGGCGTAGTATAGCTTTCTTT.